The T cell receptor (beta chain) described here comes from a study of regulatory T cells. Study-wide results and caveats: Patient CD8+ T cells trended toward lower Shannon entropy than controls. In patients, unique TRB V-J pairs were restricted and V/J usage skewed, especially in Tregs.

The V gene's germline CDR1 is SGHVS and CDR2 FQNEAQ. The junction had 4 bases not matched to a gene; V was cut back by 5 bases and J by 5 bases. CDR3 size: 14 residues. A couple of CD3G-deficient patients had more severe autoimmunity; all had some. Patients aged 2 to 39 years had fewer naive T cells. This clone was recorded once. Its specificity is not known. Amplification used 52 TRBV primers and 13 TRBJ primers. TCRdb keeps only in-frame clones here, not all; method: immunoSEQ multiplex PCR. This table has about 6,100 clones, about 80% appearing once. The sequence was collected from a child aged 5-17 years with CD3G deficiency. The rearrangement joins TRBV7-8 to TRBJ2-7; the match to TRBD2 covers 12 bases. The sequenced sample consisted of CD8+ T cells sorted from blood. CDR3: CASSASGREDEQYF. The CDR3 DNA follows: TGTGCCAGCAGCGCTAGCGGGAGGGAAGACGAGCAGTACTTC.